These 27 T cell receptor beta chains were all obtained from the same sample, sequenced in a study of blood T cell repertoires in COVID-19. Repertoires were generated with immunoSEQ multiplex PCR, while TCRdb's copy carries only in-frame clones and drops some. The repertoire holds over 75,000 clones, with 75% to 90% as singletons. What was sequenced was peripheral blood. The receptors were sampled from a woman aged 70-85 years with acute or convalescent COVID-19.

J is TRBJ1-5 and V is TRBV19, with 8 bases aligning to TRBD1. V shed 10 bases, J shed 2 bases, and the junction held 7 bases outside the gene matches. CDR3 length equals 14 residues. Germline loops: CDR1 LNHDA, CDR2 SQIVND (reference sequence). CDR3 in amino acids: CATRGLYGNQPQHF. CDR3 nucleotides: TGTGCCACCAGGGGGCTCTATGGCAATCAGCCCCAGCATTTT.

This chain connects TRBV9 to TRBJ2-1; D call uncertain. The germline V gene encodes CDR1 SGDLS and CDR2 YYNGEE. The CDR3 is 14 residues long. Trimming left V 4 bases short and J 6 bases short, with 14 bases between. CDR3 in DNA: TGTGCCAGCAGCCCGTTCTCACACAGCAATGAGCAGTTCTTC. It encodes CASSPFSHSNEQFF.

The rearrangement uses TRBV4-1 and TRBJ2-3, with 7 bases identical to TRBD2. Germline V CDR1 and CDR2: MGHRA, YSYEKL. V was pared by 4 bases and J by 0 bases, with 7 bases of the junction left unmatched. The CDR3 consists of 16 residues. The CDR3 spells CASSLGNSGSTDTQYF. The CDR3 nucleotides are TGCGCCAGCAGCCTGGGAAATAGCGGGAGCACAGATACGCAGTATTTT.

J is TRBJ1-4 and V is TRBV6-5, with D perhaps matching TRBD1 (6 bases). This CDR3 is built from 16 residues. Per the germline V gene, CDR1 is MNHEY and CDR2 is SVGAGI. V lost 0 bases, J lost 5 bases, and 13 bases lay in between. The CDR3, as DNA: TGTGCCAGCAGTTACTCGGGGGGGGCCGTAAATGAAAAACTGTTTTTT. It codes for CASSYSGGAVNEKLFF.

This clone appeared once. The gene calls are TRBV3-1 (or the pseudogene TRBV3-2) and TRBJ1-3, with D tentatively TRBD1 (6 bases). This CDR3 contains 14 residues. V was cut by 3 bases and J by 5 bases, with 11 bases left in between. CDR1 LGHDT and CDR2 YNNKEL come from the germline V gene (reference sequence). DNA for the CDR3: TGTGCCAGCAGCCAGGCAGGGGAGAGAAACACCATATATTTT. This translates into CASSQAGERNTIYF.

This chain connects TRBV6-5 to TRBJ2-5; D may be TRBD2 (5 bases). CDR1 MNHEY and CDR2 SVGAGI come from the germline V gene. The ends were cut back, 4 bases at V and 7 bases at J, with 10 bases in the middle. The CDR3 has 12 residues. CDR3 loop: CASSFVGVTQYF. The CDR3 DNA sequence: TGTGCCAGCAGTTTTGTCGGGGTGACCCAGTACTTC.

The V call is TRBV4-2, the J call TRBJ1-1; D is possibly TRBD1 (5 bases). CDR1 LGHNA and CDR2 YNFKEQ come from the germline V gene. The CDR3 extends over 13 amino acids. The V end lost 5 bases, the J end lost 2 bases, and 9 bases lay between the germline ends. The CDR3 region has the DNA TGTGCCAGCAGCTGGGACTTTAACACTGAAGCTTTCTTT. This sequence encodes CASSWDFNTEAFF.

The rearrangement uses TRBV27 and TRBJ1-6; 8 bases are shared with TRBD1. V was pared by 0 bases and J by 9 bases, with 4 bases of the junction left unmatched. CDR3 size: 15 residues. The V gene's germline CDR1 is MNHEY and CDR2 SMNVEV (reference sequence). The CDR3 here is CASSLSTTGGSPLHF. CDR3 nucleotide sequence: TGTGCCAGCAGTTTATCGACTACAGGGGGTTCACCCCTCCACTTT.

The J gene is TRBJ1-4, the V gene TRBV2; 8 nucleotides align to TRBD1. The CDR3 has 15 amino acids. The germline V gene has CDR1 SNHLY and CDR2 FYNNEI. V was clipped by 6 bases and J by 1 base; unmatched bases: 4. In DNA, the CDR3 is TGTGCCAGCAGACTCGACAGGGGAACTAATGAAAAACTGTTTTTT. It codes for CASRLDRGTNEKLFF.

V usage is TRBV10-3 and J usage is TRBJ1-6; D perhaps matches TRBD1 (5 bases). V dropped 9 bases and J dropped 8 bases, with 11 bases sitting between them. Germline CDR1 ENHRY, CDR2 SYGVKD. The CDR3 is 12 amino acids. CDR3 loop: CAISGFDSPLHF. The DNA for the CDR3 is TGTGCCATTTCAGGGTTTGATTCACCCCTCCACTTT.

The chain employs TRBV5-1 and TRBJ2-7; D is unresolved. Trimming cost V 3 bases and J 3 bases, with 4 bases left between them. Germline V gene sequence: CDR1 SGHRS, CDR2 YFSETQ. CDR3 length: 11 residues. CDR3 sequence (DNA): TGCGCCAGCAGCTCACACTACGAGCAGTACTTC. Its protein product is CASSSHYEQYF.

This chain joins TRBV6-5 and TRBJ2-7; TRBD1 might be the D (6 bases). The CDR3 is 13 amino acids. The germline CDR1 and CDR2 sequences are MNHEY and SVGAGI. Trimming shortened V by 6 bases and J by 5 bases, and 14 bases separated the two germline ends. The chain's CDR3 is CASSTGLVHEQYF. The CDR3 DNA is TGTGCCAGCAGCACAGGGCTCGTCCACGAGCAGTACTTC.

The chain joins TRBV28 to TRBJ2-4; 13 nucleotides line up with TRBD2. The V gene's germline CDR1 is MDHEN and CDR2 SYDVKM. Losses at the gene ends were 6 bases for V and 1 base for J; bases not matched to a gene: 6. This CDR3 spans 17 amino acids. CDR3 sequence reads: CASSQGLAGRAKNIQYF. CDR3 nucleotide sequence: TGTGCCAGCAGCCAGGGACTAGCGGGACGTGCCAAAAACATTCAGTACTTC.

V gene TRBV7-9 combines with J gene TRBJ2-3, with 8 bases aligning to TRBD1. The CDR3 has 15 amino acids. Per the germline V gene, CDR1 is SEHNR and CDR2 is FQNEAQ (reference sequence). V shed 5 bases and J 0 bases; nucleotides not matched to a gene: 4. The CDR3 sequence: CASSPDRGSTDTQYF. The CDR3 DNA reads TGTGCCAGCAGCCCCGACAGGGGTAGCACAGATACGCAGTATTTT.

The rearrangement uses TRBV24-1 and TRBJ2-3, with 10 bases that match TRBD2. V lost 4 bases and J lost 3; bases outside the gene matches: 6. The CDR3 is made up of 16 amino acids. The germline CDR1 and CDR2 sequences are KGHDR and SFDVKD. CDR3 region: CATSDPLAGATDTQYF. The CDR3 nucleotides read TGTGCCACCAGTGACCCGCTAGCGGGGGCAACAGATACGCAGTATTTT.

The chain has TRBV4-2 and TRBJ1-3; the match to TRBD1 covers 7 bases. With 2 bases clipped from V and 4 bases from J, the junction kept 5 bases outside the gene matches. The CDR3 length is 15 residues. Germline CDR1 is LGHNA and CDR2 is YNFKEQ. The DNA for the CDR3 is TGTGCCAGCAGCCAACCCCCGACAGGGGGAAACACCATATATTTT. Protein sequence: CASSQPPTGGNTIYF.

V usage is TRBV2 and J usage is TRBJ2-5, with D perhaps TRBD2 (6 bases). Trimming cost V 8 bases and J 5 bases, with 21 bases left between them. Germline V gene sequence: CDR1 SNHLY, CDR2 FYNNEI. The CDR3 totals 15 residues. CDR3 sequence reads: CASSLNLAGMETQYF. The DNA of the CDR3 is TGTGCCAGCTCGTTGAATTTGGCGGGAATGGAGACCCAGTACTTC.

The chain is built from TRBV30 and TRBJ1-2; D gene unclear. Germline-derived CDR1 and CDR2 are GTSNPN and SVGIG (reference sequence). The germline V and J ends were trimmed by 4 bases and 8 bases, with 14 bases remaining between them. CDR3 length: 12 amino acids. The CDR3 here is CAWIDPPRGYTF. The CDR3 region has the DNA TGTGCCTGGATCGACCCGCCCAGGGGCTACACCTTC.

The V call is TRBV2, the J call TRBJ1-3, with D perhaps TRBD1 (6 bases). The CDR3 has 15 residues. Germline V gene lookup returns CDR1 SNHLY and CDR2 FYNNEI. Trimming left V 6 bases short and J 0 bases short, with 12 bases between. CDR3: CASRTGISSGNTIYF. The CDR3, as DNA: TGTGCCAGCAGAACAGGGATTAGCTCTGGAAACACCATATATTTT.

This chain joins TRBV3-1 (or the pseudogene TRBV3-2) and TRBJ2-5; perhaps TRBD2 as D (7 bases). The CDR3 consists of 15 residues. The ends were cut back, 0 bases at V and 6 bases at J, with 14 bases in the middle. Germline CDR1 and CDR2: LGHDT and YNNKEL (reference sequence). The CDR3 here is CASSQDGGGAQTQYF. The CDR3 region has the DNA TGTGCCAGCAGCCAAGATGGAGGGGGGGCGCAGACCCAGTACTTC.

The chain links TRBV5-1 to TRBJ2-7, with TRBD2 matching over 13 bases. V lost 5 bases to trimming and J lost 1 base; unmatched junction nucleotides: 3. The CDR3 contains 15 residues. Per the germline V gene, CDR1 is SGHRS and CDR2 is YFSETQ. CDR3 in DNA: TGCGCCAGCAGGACGACTAGCGGGGGGTCCTACGAGCAGTACTTC. Translated: CASRTTSGGSYEQYF. Supplemented by reference TRBV5-1 and TRBJ2-7, the full variable domain reads KAGVTQTPRYLIKTRGQQVTLSCSPISGHRSVSWYQQTPGQGLQFLFEYFSETQRNKGNFPGRFSGRQFSNSRSEMNVSTLELGDSALYLCASRTTSGGSYEQYFGPGTRLTVT.

The chain recombines TRBV9 with TRBJ1-1; D perhaps matches TRBD1 (6 bases). The ends were cut back, 0 bases at V and 1 base at J, with 10 bases in the middle. The CDR3 consists of 15 residues. Germline-derived CDR1 and CDR2 are SGDLS and YYNGEE. CDR3 sequence: CASSVVGAPNTEAFF. The DNA for the CDR3 is TGTGCCAGCAGCGTAGTGGGGGCCCCGAACACTGAAGCTTTCTTT.

The genes are TRBV19 and TRBJ2-3, with 8 bases fitting TRBD1. CDR3 size: 13 residues. V was pared by 8 bases and J by 6 bases, with 7 bases of the junction left unmatched. Germline V gene sequence: CDR1 LNHDA, CDR2 SQIVND (reference sequence). The CDR3 loop reads CASSTGATDTQYF. In DNA form, the CDR3 reads TGTGCCAGTTCGACAGGGGCCACGGATACGCAGTATTTT.

The CDR3 nucleotides read TGCGCCAGCAGCTCCACAGGGCCTAACACCGGGGAGCTGTTTTTT. Encoded protein: CASSSTGPNTGELFF. V gene TRBV5-1 combines with J gene TRBJ2-2; D is perhaps TRBD1 (6 bases). Germline values: CDR1 SGHRS, CDR2 YFSETQ. The CDR3 runs to 15 residues. V was shortened by 3 bases and J by 2 bases, with 11 bases between the two germline ends.

The chain uses TRBV27 and TRBJ2-5, with TRBD2 matching over 7 bases. Germline V gene lookup returns CDR1 MNHEY and CDR2 SMNVEV (reference sequence). The CDR3 is 13 residues long. J gave up 7 bases and V 4 bases, and 6 bases lay outside the gene matches. The CDR3 sequence is CASSSRGEGTQYF. Written as DNA, the CDR3 is TGTGCCAGCAGTTCCCGGGGGGAGGGGACCCAGTACTTC.

This chain connects TRBV19 to TRBJ2-7; 11 bases align to TRBD1. Germline CDR1 is LNHDA and CDR2 is SQIVND (reference sequence). V gave up 5 bases and J gave up 5 bases; unmatched junction bases: 5. This CDR3 has 14 residues. For the CDR3, the DNA is TGTGCCAGTAGTGGGGACAGGGGGACGGACGAGCAGTACTTC. This translates into CASSGDRGTDEQYF. The whole variable domain, remainder taken from reference TRBV19 and TRBJ2-7, is DGGITQSPKYLFRKEGQNVTLSCEQNLNHDAMYWYRQDPGQGLRLIYYSQIVNDFQKGDIAEGYSVSREKKESFPLTVTSAQKNPTAFYLCASSGDRGTDEQYFGPGTRLTVT.

J is TRBJ1-1 and V is TRBV5-1; D may be TRBD1 (5 bases). V was shortened by 1 base and J by 10 bases, with 14 bases between the two germline ends. The CDR3 runs 13 residues. From germline, CDR1 is SGHRS and CDR2 YFSETQ. The chain's CDR3 is CASSLSGYLGAFF. The CDR3 DNA reads as TGCGCCAGCAGCTTGTCAGGGTACCTAGGAGCTTTCTTT.